These 12 T cell receptor beta chains share one sample of origin, sequenced in a study of T-cell reconstitution after alpha-beta-depleted transplantation in children. The TCRbeta library incorporated unique molecular identifiers. TCRdb reanalysed the PCR reads using MiXCR and keeps one entry per CDR3 protein. The data contain about 610,000 distinct CDR3 sequences, over 9.5% of them singletons. Sequencing was performed on PBMCs from the stem cell graft donor, taken from the stem cell graft. These receptors all come from a human donor who donated a stem cell graft to a child with acute myeloid leukemia.

V gene TRBV4-2 combines with J gene TRBJ2-1; TRBD2 matches at 10 bases. This CDR3 has 15 amino acids. With V trimmed by 4 bases and J by 10 bases, 10 bases remained unmatched. The V gene's germline CDR1 is LGHNA and CDR2 YNFKEQ. CDR3 sequence reads: CASSPHSTSGEEQFF. In nucleotides, the CDR3 is TGTGCCAGCAGCCCCCACTCCACTAGCGGGGAGGAGCAGTTCTTC.

This clonotype turned up a few times. This rearrangement joins TRBV19 to TRBJ2-1, with 8 bases lining up with TRBD1. CDR1 and CDR2 (germline): LNHDA, SQIVND (reference sequence). The J segment lost 5 bases and the V segment lost 8 bases, leaving 14 bases of the junction unmatched. The CDR3 runs 16 residues. The CDR3 spells CASSPRGLWGDNEQFF. CDR3 in DNA: TGTGCCAGTTCCCCCAGGGGGCTCTGGGGGGACAATGAGCAGTTCTTC. Full variable domain (outside the CDR3, taken from reference TRBV19 and TRBJ2-1): DGGITQSPKYLFRKEGQNVTLSCEQNLNHDAMYWYRQDPGQGLRLIYYSQIVNDFQKGDIAEGYSVSREKKESFPLTVTSAQKNPTAFYLCASSPRGLWGDNEQFFGPGTRLTVL.

The chain employs TRBV7-6 and TRBJ2-5; possible D gene TRBD2, 5 bases. The CDR3 runs 13 residues. Germline lookup yields CDR1 SGHVS and CDR2 FNYEAQ. Trimming shortened V by 7 bases and J by 5 bases, and 14 bases separated the two germline ends. CDR3 protein: CASTPSPGETQYF. DNA for the CDR3: TGTGCCAGCACCCCTTCCCCGGGGGAGACCCAGTACTTC.

This clonotype was counted many times. V and J are TRBV30 and TRBJ2-1; TRBD2 is a possible D gene (5 bases). V was trimmed by 3 bases and J by 5 bases, leaving 11 bases between them. The CDR3 is 13 residues long. The V gene's germline CDR1 is GTSNPN and CDR2 SVGIG (reference sequence). The CDR3 region is CAWSRRGDNEQFF. DNA for the CDR3: TGTGCCTGGAGCCGACGGGGTGACAATGAGCAGTTCTTC.

This clonotype was seen many times. In DNA form, the CDR3 reads TGCAGCGTTGAATCTAGCGGGAGCCACCACGAGCAGTACTTC. The encoded protein is CSVESSGSHHEQYF. The V call is TRBV29-1, the J call TRBJ2-7; 10 bases match TRBD2. Germline trimming cut 2 bases from V and 5 bases from J; bases unmatched to any gene: 6. CDR1 and CDR2 (germline): SQVTM, ANQGSEA. The CDR3 runs 14 residues.

This clonotype was seen only a few times. Germline and junction disagree at one end, which may indicate a read error. The rearrangement links TRBV7-7 to TRBJ2-6; 7 positions match TRBD2. The germline V gene encodes CDR1 SSHAT and CDR2 FNYEAQ (reference sequence). CDR3 length: 17 amino acids. CDR3 residues: CASSAGGGSPGANVLTF. CDR3 bases: TGTGCTAGCAGTGCCGGGGGAGGGTCACCTGGGGCCAACGTCCTGACTTTC.

This clonotype has at least ten counts. J is TRBJ2-4 and V is TRBV20-1; D may be TRBD1 or TRBD2 (5 bases each). V gave up 0 bases and J gave up 0 bases, with 27 bases separating them. The CDR3 runs to 21 residues. The germline V gene encodes CDR1 DFQATT and CDR2 SNEGSKA (reference sequence). CDR3 bases: TGCAGTGCTAGAGATGAGGGCGCGGGTTGGGGCTCATTCTTAGCCAAAAACATTCAGTACTTC. Translating it yields CSARDEGAGWGSFLAKNIQYF.

Points on this clonotype: The CDR3 does not close with the conserved phenylalanine or tryptophan, likely indicating a read error. V is TRBV5-1 and J is TRBJ2-5; 10 bases are a match to TRBD2. The CDR3 has 15 residues. CDR1 and CDR2 (germline): SGHRS, YFSETQ. V gave up 1 base and J gave up 4 bases; unmatched junction bases: 4. CDR3 in DNA: TGCGCCAGCAGCTTGCTAGCGGGAGTACGAGAGACCCAGTACGTC. Protein sequence: CASSLLAGVRETQYV.

This clonotype was recorded a few times. V usage is TRBV11-3 and J usage is TRBJ1-6; weak D call: TRBD1 (6 bases). The ends were cut back, 2 bases at V and 8 bases at J, with 16 bases in the middle. Germline CDR1 reads SGHNT; CDR2 reads YENEEA. This CDR3 has 16 amino acids. CDR3 nucleotides: TGTGCCAGCAGCTTATTCAGCTGGGGGGCGTATTCACCCCTCCACTTT. This encodes CASSLFSWGAYSPLHF.

J is TRBJ1-1 and V is TRBV20-1; possible D gene TRBD1, 6 bases. Germline loops: CDR1 DFQATT, CDR2 SNEGSKA (reference sequence). With 0 bases removed from V and 6 bases from J, the gap between germline ends came to 17 bases. The CDR3 has 15 amino acids. In DNA form, the CDR3 reads TGCAGTGCTAGAGAGAAGACAGGAGGCTTGGCTGAAGCTTTCTTT. It is translated as CSAREKTGGLAEAFF.

Ten or more counts support this clonotype. The CDR3 DNA reads as TGTGCCACCCGGAGGGCAGGGGGCGTAGATACGCAGTATTTT. This codes for CATRRAGGVDTQYF. The genes are TRBV6-1 and TRBJ2-3, with TRBD1 matching 8 bases. The germline V gene has CDR1 MNHNS and CDR2 SASEGT. V lost 10 bases and J lost 5; bases outside the gene matches: 11. This CDR3 contains 14 residues.

At least ten counts were recorded for this clonotype. The J gene is TRBJ2-3, the V gene TRBV5-1; D is ambiguous. With 4 bases removed from V and 2 bases from J, the gap between germline ends came to 14 bases. Germline values: CDR1 SGHRS, CDR2 YFSETQ. This CDR3 spans 15 amino acids. The DNA for the CDR3 is TGCGCCAGCAGCCCCATAACTACCGACACAGATACGCAGTATTTT. Its protein is CASSPITTDTDTQYF.